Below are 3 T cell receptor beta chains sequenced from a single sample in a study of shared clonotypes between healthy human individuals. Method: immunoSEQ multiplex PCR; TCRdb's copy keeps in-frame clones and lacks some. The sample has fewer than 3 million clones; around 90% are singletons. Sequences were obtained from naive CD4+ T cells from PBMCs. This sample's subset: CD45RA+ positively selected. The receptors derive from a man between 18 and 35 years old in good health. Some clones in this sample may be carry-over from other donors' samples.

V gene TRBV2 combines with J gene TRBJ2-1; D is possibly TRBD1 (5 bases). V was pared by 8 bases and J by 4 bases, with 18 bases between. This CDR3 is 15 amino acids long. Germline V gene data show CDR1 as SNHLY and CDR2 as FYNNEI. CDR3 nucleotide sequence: TGTGCCAGCGGTTGGGGCGGAAAATCATACAATGAGCAGTTCTTC. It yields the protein CASGWGGKSYNEQFF.

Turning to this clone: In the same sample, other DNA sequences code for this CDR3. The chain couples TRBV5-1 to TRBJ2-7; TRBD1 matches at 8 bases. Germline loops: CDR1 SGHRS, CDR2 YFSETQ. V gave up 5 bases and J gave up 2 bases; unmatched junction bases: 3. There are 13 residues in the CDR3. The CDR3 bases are TGCGCCAGCAGTCGGACAGGGCCCTACGAGCAGTACTTC. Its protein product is CASSRTGPYEQYF.

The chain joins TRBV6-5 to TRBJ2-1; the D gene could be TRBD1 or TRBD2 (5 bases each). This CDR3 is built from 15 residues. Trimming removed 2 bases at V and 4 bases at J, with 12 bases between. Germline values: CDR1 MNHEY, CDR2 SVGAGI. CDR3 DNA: TGTGCCAGCAGTTACCTCCGAGGGGAATACAATGAGCAGTTCTTC. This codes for CASSYLRGEYNEQFF.